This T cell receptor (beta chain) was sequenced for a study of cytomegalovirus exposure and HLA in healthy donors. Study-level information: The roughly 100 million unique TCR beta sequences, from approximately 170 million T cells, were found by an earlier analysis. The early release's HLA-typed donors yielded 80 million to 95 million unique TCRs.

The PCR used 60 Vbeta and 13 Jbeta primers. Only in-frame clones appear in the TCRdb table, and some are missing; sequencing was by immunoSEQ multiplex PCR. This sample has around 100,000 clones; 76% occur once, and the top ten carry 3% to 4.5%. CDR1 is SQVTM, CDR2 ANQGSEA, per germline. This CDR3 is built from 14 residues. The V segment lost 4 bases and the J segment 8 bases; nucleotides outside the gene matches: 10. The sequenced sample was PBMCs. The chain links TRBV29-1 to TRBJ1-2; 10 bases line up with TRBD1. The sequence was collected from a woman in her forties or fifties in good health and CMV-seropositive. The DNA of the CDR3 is TGCAGCGTTGGAGAAAGACAGGGGGCGGGGGGCTACACCTTC. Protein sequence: CSVGERQGAGGYTF. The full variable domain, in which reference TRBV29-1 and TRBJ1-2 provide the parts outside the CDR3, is SAVISQKPSRDICQRGTSLTIQCQVDSQVTMMFWYRQQPGQSLTLIATANQGSEATYESGFVIDKFPISRPNLTFSTLTVSNMSPEDSSIYLCSVGERQGAGGYTFGSGTRLTVV.